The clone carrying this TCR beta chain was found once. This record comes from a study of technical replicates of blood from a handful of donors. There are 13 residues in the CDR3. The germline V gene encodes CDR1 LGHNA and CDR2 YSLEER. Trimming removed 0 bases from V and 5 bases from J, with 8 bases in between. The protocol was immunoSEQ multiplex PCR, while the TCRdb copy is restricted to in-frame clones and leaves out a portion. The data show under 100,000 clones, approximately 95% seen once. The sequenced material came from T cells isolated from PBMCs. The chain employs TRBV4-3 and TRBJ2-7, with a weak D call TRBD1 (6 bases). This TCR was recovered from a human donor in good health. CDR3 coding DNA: TGCGCCAGCAGCCAAGACAGGGGTGACGAGCAGTACTTC. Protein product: CASSQDRGDEQYF.